This T cell receptor (beta chain) was found in a study of T-cell memory formation after mild COVID-19. The study's findings and limits: Most CD4+ clones that shrank were in CM and EM, while CD8+ ones turned up in EMRA.

The CDR3 is 12 residues long. V was shortened by 8 bases and J by 0 bases, with 10 bases between the two germline ends. CDR1 and CDR2 from the germline V gene are SQVTM and ANQGSEA. TCRdb independently ran MiXCR on the 5' RACE reads; one entry per CDR3 protein. The sample contains approximately 260,000 distinct CDR3 sequences, around 17% of which appear only once. This clonotype occurred a few times. What it binds is unknown. Sequenced material: PBMCs or a T cell subset sorted from them (not recorded which). The chain is built from TRBV29-1 and TRBJ2-5; D is undetermined. This sequence originates from a man aged 18-30 years who had mild COVID-19 (a few samples of this study predate the infection). Cell type and time point are not known. CDR3 loop: CSISRYQETQYF. The CDR3 DNA sequence: TGCAGCATATCCCGGTACCAAGAGACCCAGTACTTC.